These 15 T cell receptor beta chains originate from one sample sequenced in a study of identifying expanded T cells in peripheral blood. Produced via immunoSEQ multiplex PCR; TCRdb's table is partial and in-frame only. This repertoire shows fewer than 130,000 clones, approximately 90% found once; its top ten account for about a sixth. Sequenced material: blood. The receptors originated from a person between 18 and 75 years old in good health.

The chain recombines TRBV18 with TRBJ2-7, with a possible D match to TRBD2 (7 bases). The CDR3 is 16 residues long. Germline V gives CDR1 KGHSH, CDR2 LQKENI. V gave up 6 bases and J gave up 0 bases, with 18 bases separating them. The CDR3 here is CASSSGGGALSYEQYF. DNA for the CDR3: TGTGCCAGCTCTTCCGGTGGGGGGGCCCTCTCCTACGAGCAGTACTTC.

This clone was observed a single time. The gene calls are TRBV19 and TRBJ1-1, with a tentative D call TRBD1 (5 bases). The V end was cut by 11 bases, the J end by 4 bases, with 8 bases between. The CDR3 sequence is 10 residues long. The germline CDR1 and CDR2 sequences are LNHDA and SQIVND (reference sequence). This chain's CDR3 is CALGGTEAFF. The CDR3 nucleotides are TGTGCCCTGGGGGGCACTGAAGCTTTCTTT.

The chain couples TRBV10-3 to TRBJ2-7, with no clear D. V dropped 2 bases and J dropped 1 base, with 9 bases sitting between them. This CDR3 region has 14 residues. Per the germline V gene, CDR1 is ENHRY and CDR2 is SYGVKD. The CDR3 coding sequence is TGTGCCATCAGTGAGAAGGGTGAGTCCTACGAGCAGTACTTC. It is translated as CAISEKGESYEQYF.

The V and J genes are TRBV28 and TRBJ2-5; 10 bases line up with TRBD1. The closer fit of TRBJ2-7 to the DNA end suggests the J call may be wrong. The CDR3 length is 17 residues. Germline lookup yields CDR1 MDHEN and CDR2 SYDVKM. This CDR3 reads CASSFPGIRQGAGEQYF. The CDR3 DNA reads as TGTGCCAGCAGTTTCCCAGGGATTCGACAGGGGGCAGGCGAGCAGTACTTC.

The rearrangement joins TRBV2 to TRBJ1-2, with 9 positions matching TRBD1. The CDR3 is made up of 15 amino acids. The J segment lost 5 bases and the V segment lost 8 bases, leaving 12 bases of the junction unmatched. In germline, CDR1 is SNHLY, CDR2 FYNNEI. CDR3 sequence (DNA): TGTGCCAGCGGGCATTGGACAGGGGAGGGATATGGCTACACCTTC. It yields the protein CASGHWTGEGYGYTF. Full variable domain (missing parts from reference TRBV2 and TRBJ1-2): EPEVTQTPSHQVTQMGQEVILRCVPISNHLYFYWYRQILGQKVEFLVSFYNNEISEKSEIFDDQFSVERPDGSNFTLKIRSTKLEDSAMYFCASGHWTGEGYGYTFGSGTRLTVV.

This chain links TRBV6-6 with TRBJ1-1, with D unresolved. The CDR3 sequence is 12 residues long. V dropped 5 bases and J dropped 7 bases, with 11 bases sitting between them. Germline values: CDR1 MNHNY, CDR2 SVGAGI (reference sequence). CDR3: CASSAQVVEAFF. The CDR3 DNA reads TGTGCCAGCAGTGCCCAGGTGGTTGAAGCTTTCTTT.

The table lists this clone with a count of one. The chain carries TRBV9 and TRBJ2-5; 8 bases fit TRBD2. Trimming took 4 bases from V and 5 from J; bases not matched to a gene: 13. The CDR3 contains 16 residues. Germline-derived CDR1 and CDR2 are SGDLS and YYNGEE. The CDR3 spells CASSPGTRSSGETQYF. For the CDR3, the DNA is TGTGCCAGCAGCCCCGGGACTAGGTCTTCTGGGGAGACCCAGTACTTC.

V is TRBV4-1 and J is TRBJ2-7; no clear D gene. In germline, CDR1 is MGHRA, CDR2 YSYEKL. The V end lost 1 base, the J end lost 1 base, and 14 bases lay between the germline ends. The CDR3 extends over 16 amino acids. CDR3 residues: CASSQGLGFRSYEQYF. In nucleotides, the CDR3 is TGCGCCAGCAGCCAAGGTCTGGGGTTTAGGTCCTACGAGCAGTACTTC.

V usage is TRBV27 and J usage is TRBJ2-4; no clear D gene. The V end lost 5 bases, the J end lost 0 bases, and 11 bases lay between the germline ends. The CDR3 runs 15 residues. Germline V lookup: CDR1 MNHEY, CDR2 SMNVEV (reference sequence). Here the CDR3 reads CASSPKGLAKNIQYF. The CDR3 coding sequence is TGTGCCAGCAGTCCAAAGGGCCTAGCCAAAAACATTCAGTACTTC.

This clone showed up just a few times. Other DNA sequences in this sample translate to the same CDR3. This chain uses TRBV6-5 with TRBJ2-7; TRBD2 aligns across 11 bases. Looked up from germline, CDR1 is MNHEY and CDR2 is SVGAGI. Germline trimming cut 0 bases from V and 3 bases from J; bases unmatched to any gene: 1. CDR3 size: 15 residues. CDR3 sequence: CASSYSGTSGYEQYF. As DNA, the CDR3 is TGTGCCAGCAGTTACTCGGGGACTAGCGGCTACGAGCAGTACTTC.

The V and J genes are TRBV5-4 and TRBJ2-7, with TRBD1 matching 7 bases. This CDR3 comprises 15 residues. The V gene's germline CDR1 is SGHNT and CDR2 YYREEE (reference sequence). Trimming took 4 bases from V and 3 from J; bases not matched to a gene: 10. CDR3 nucleotide sequence: TGTGCCAGCAGCCAAACCCCTGACAGGGTCTACGAGCAGTACTTC. The encoded protein is CASSQTPDRVYEQYF.

The J gene is TRBJ2-1, the V gene TRBV5-1; tentatively, D is TRBD2 (6 bases). V dropped 7 bases and J dropped 2 bases, with 13 bases sitting between them. The length of the CDR3 is 14 residues. Germline CDR1 SGHRS, CDR2 YFSETQ. The CDR3 protein is CASQTGDPYNEQFF. CDR3 bases: TGCGCCAGCCAAACGGGGGACCCCTACAATGAGCAGTTCTTC.

This chain links TRBV5-1 with TRBJ2-5, with 10 nucleotides matching TRBD2. Per the germline V gene, CDR1 is SGHRS and CDR2 is YFSETQ. V was pared by 2 bases and J by 3 bases, with 1 base of the junction left unmatched. The CDR3 has 14 residues. The CDR3 is CASSFGTSEETQYF. CDR3 nucleotides: TGCGCCAGCAGCTTCGGGACTAGCGAAGAGACCCAGTACTTC.

The chain couples TRBV6-5 to TRBJ2-5, with D maybe TRBD1 (5 bases). V was cut by 8 bases and J by 2 bases, with 15 bases left in between. The CDR3 totals 14 residues. From germline, CDR1 is MNHEY and CDR2 SVGAGI. Here the CDR3 reads CASGWYRMQETQYF. The CDR3 DNA sequence: TGTGCCAGCGGGTGGTACAGGATGCAAGAGACCCAGTACTTC.

V gene TRBV19 combines with J gene TRBJ2-7; 7 nucleotides line up with TRBD1. Germline V gene sequence: CDR1 LNHDA, CDR2 SQIVND (reference sequence). This CDR3 has 12 residues. The V segment lost 8 bases and the J segment 2 bases; nucleotides outside the gene matches: 3. The CDR3 is CASSRGTYEQYF. In nucleotides, the CDR3 is TGTGCCAGTTCCAGGGGGACCTACGAGCAGTACTTC.